One and the same sample provided the 28 T cell receptor beta chains below, sequenced in a study of blood T cell repertoires in COVID-19. Clones were read by immunoSEQ multiplex PCR, and TCRdb kept only the in-frame ones, dropping some. The sample consists of 200,000 to 250,000 clones, over 60% of them appearing once. The specimen sequenced was peripheral blood. Source of these receptors: a woman between 65 and 79 years old with acute or convalescent COVID-19.

The chain links TRBV23-1 to TRBJ2-2, with a weak D call TRBD1 (5 bases). TRBV23-1 is filed as an ORF, its function uncertain. This CDR3 is 15 amino acids long. V shed 8 bases and J shed 4 bases, with 17 bases lying between them. In DNA form, the CDR3 reads TGCGCCAGCCCTCAGGGTTTCGCCGTCACCGGGGAGCTGTTTTTT. As protein: CASPQGFAVTGELFF.

The chain employs TRBV27 and TRBJ1-5; D is unresolved. Germline-derived CDR1 and CDR2 are MNHEY and SMNVEV (reference sequence). The CDR3 has 15 amino acids. The V end lost 3 bases, the J end lost 3 bases, and 12 bases lay between the germline ends. The chain's CDR3 is CASSFGYGNNQPQHF. In nucleotides, the CDR3 is TGTGCCAGCAGTTTCGGGTACGGTAACAATCAGCCCCAGCATTTT.

This rearrangement joins TRBV2 to TRBJ2-7; TRBD1 agrees at 7 bases. The germline V gene encodes CDR1 SNHLY and CDR2 FYNNEI. V was pared by 10 bases and J by 1 base, with 10 bases of the junction left unmatched. CDR3 length equals 14 residues. CDR3 sequence (DNA): TGTGCCATAGTTAACCGGGACAGTTCCTACGAGCAGTACTTC. Amino acid sequence: CAIVNRDSSYEQYF.

J is TRBJ1-5 and V is TRBV5-6; 8 positions agree with TRBD1. The V segment lost 0 bases and the J segment 3 bases; nucleotides outside the gene matches: 5. Germline V gives CDR1 SGHDT, CDR2 YYEEEE. There are 16 residues in the CDR3. Written as DNA, the CDR3 is TGTGCCAGCAGCTTGGGCCAGGGGGCAGACAATCAGCCCCAGCATTTT. Protein sequence: CASSLGQGADNQPQHF. The variable domain in full, completed from reference TRBV5-6 and TRBJ1-5, reads DAGVTQSPTHLIKTRGQQVTLRCSPKSGHDTVSWYQQALGQGPQFIFQYYEEEERQRGNFPDRFSGHQFPNYSSELNVNALLLGDSALYLCASSLGQGADNQPQHFGDGTRLSIL.

The chain combines TRBV3-1 (or the pseudogene TRBV3-2) with TRBJ2-1; the match to TRBD2 covers 14 bases. The ends lost 4 bases at V and 4 bases at J; junction bases unmatched: 3. The CDR3 is made up of 16 amino acids. In germline, CDR1 is LGHDT, CDR2 YNNKEL (reference sequence). The CDR3 sequence is CASSRLAGGSYNEQFF. DNA of the CDR3: TGTGCCAGCAGCCGACTAGCGGGAGGGTCGTACAATGAGCAGTTCTTC.

In regard to this clone: This sample includes further DNA sequences coding for the same CDR3. Here the CDR3 reads CASSVGGSSYEQYF. The CDR3 DNA reads as TGTGCCAGCAGCGTAGGCGGTAGCTCCTACGAGCAGTACTTC. The J gene is TRBJ2-7, the V gene TRBV9; D is uncertain. V was trimmed by 0 bases and J by 0 bases, leaving 7 bases between them. CDR1 and CDR2 (germline): SGDLS, YYNGEE. The CDR3 length is 14 residues.

With respect to this clone: Other nucleotide sequences from this sample produce the same CDR3. This chain uses TRBV4-2 with TRBJ2-7; perhaps TRBD2 as D (6 bases). V lost 0 bases to trimming and J lost 5 bases, with 17 bases between them. The CDR3 is 16 residues long. Per germline, CDR1 LGHNA and CDR2 YNFKEQ. CDR3 DNA: TGTGCCAGCAGCCAAGAAGGGGTTCTGGGAGGCGACGAGCAGTACTTC. Amino acid sequence: CASSQEGVLGGDEQYF.

J is TRBJ1-1 and V is TRBV6-5; TRBD1 is a possible D gene (5 bases). Germline V gene data show CDR1 as MNHEY and CDR2 as SVGAGI. V dropped 6 bases and J dropped 0 bases, with 8 bases sitting between them. CDR3 length: 13 amino acids. The CDR3 sequence: CASRGGLNTEAFF. In nucleotides, the CDR3 is TGTGCCAGCAGGGGGGGTCTGAACACTGAAGCTTTCTTT.

The V and J genes are TRBV4-1 and TRBJ2-7, with 7 bases fitting TRBD1. The ends lost 4 bases at V and 0 bases at J; junction bases unmatched: 6. CDR1 and CDR2 (germline): MGHRA, YSYEKL. The CDR3 extends over 15 amino acids. CDR3 sequence reads: CASSLEGASSYEQYF. CDR3 DNA: TGCGCCAGCAGCCTCGAGGGGGCGAGCTCCTACGAGCAGTACTTC.

The CDR3 coding sequence is TGCAGCGTTCTTCCAGGGGGCCACACTGAAGCTTTCTTT. Translated, it gives CSVLPGGHTEAFF. The chain employs TRBV29-1 and TRBJ1-1, with TRBD1 matching over 8 bases. J gave up 3 bases and V 5 bases, and 5 bases lay outside the gene matches. Germline V gene sequence: CDR1 SQVTM, CDR2 ANQGSEA. The CDR3 spans 13 residues. The variable domain in full, with the rest retrieved from reference TRBV29-1 and TRBJ1-1, is SAVISQKPSRDICQRGTSLTIQCQVDSQVTMMFWYRQQPGQSLTLIATANQGSEATYESGFVIDKFPISRPNLTFSTLTVSNMSPEDSSIYLCSVLPGGHTEAFFGQGTRLTVV.

V is TRBV15 and J is TRBJ2-2; perhaps TRBD1 as D (6 bases). This CDR3 region has 16 residues. V gave up 1 base and J gave up 3 bases, with 12 bases separating them. Germline lookup yields CDR1 LNHNV and CDR2 YYDKDF (reference sequence). The CDR3 nucleotides are TGTGCCACCAGCAGAGGCATGGGGGCGCACACCGGGGAGCTGTTTTTT. As protein: CATSRGMGAHTGELFF.

Concerning this clone: Different DNA sequences within this sample yield the same CDR3. The genes are TRBV5-1 and TRBJ2-1, with a weak D call TRBD2 (5 bases). CDR3 length equals 15 residues. Deletions cut 3 bases from V and 0 bases from J, with 10 bases between. In germline, CDR1 is SGHRS, CDR2 YFSETQ. The CDR3 region has the DNA TGCGCCAGCAGCTCATCGGGGAGCTCCTACAATGAGCAGTTCTTC. This encodes CASSSSGSSYNEQFF.

The table lists this clone with a count of one. The rearrangement links TRBV29-1 to TRBJ1-2; D is undetermined. Deletions cut 4 bases from V and 6 bases from J, with 12 bases between. The CDR3 consists of 12 residues. CDR1 and CDR2 (germline): SQVTM, ANQGSEA. CDR3 protein: CSVGYSWDGYTF. The CDR3 nucleotides are TGCAGCGTTGGATACAGCTGGGATGGCTACACCTTC.

The V call is TRBV7-3, the J call TRBJ1-3, with 11 bases lining up with TRBD1. Germline CDR1 is SGHTA and CDR2 is FQGTGA. The CDR3 has 16 residues. The V gene end was trimmed by 2 bases and the J gene end by 4 bases; junction bases not matched to a gene: 4. The CDR3 DNA reads as TGTGCCAGCAGCTTAGGGACAGGGGGATCGGGAAACACCATATATTTT. This gives the protein CASSLGTGGSGNTIYF.

The rearrangement uses TRBV18 and TRBJ1-4; 7 nucleotides line up with TRBD1. The CDR3 is 14 amino acids. After removal of 4 bases from V and 7 bases from J, the junction contained 6 bases not matched to a gene. Germline-derived CDR1 and CDR2 are KGHSH and LQKENI. The CDR3 nucleotides are TGTGCCAGCTCACAGACGGCAGGGGGTGAAAAACTGTTTTTT. Its translation is CASSQTAGGEKLFF.

The V and J genes are TRBV5-5 and TRBJ2-5; 10 nucleotides align to TRBD1. This CDR3 contains 17 residues. The V and J ends lost 4 bases and 5 bases, in that order; junction bases with no gene match: 14. In germline, CDR1 is SGHKS, CDR2 YYEKEE (reference sequence). The CDR3 protein is CASSRSPGTGVGETQYF. CDR3 nucleotides: TGTGCCAGCAGCCGTTCACCCGGGACAGGGGTGGGGGAGACCCAGTACTTC.

The V call is TRBV19, the J call TRBJ1-6; D remains ambiguous. Trimming shortened V by 3 bases and J by 10 bases, and 13 bases separated the two germline ends. Germline V gene data show CDR1 as LNHDA and CDR2 as SQIVND (reference sequence). The CDR3 runs 14 residues. For the CDR3, the DNA is TGTGCCAGTAGTATTGGAGGGAGTGGATCACCCCTCCACTTT. Amino acid sequence: CASSIGGSGSPLHF.

The chain uses TRBV2 and TRBJ2-7; no definite D call. V shed 7 bases and J shed 0 bases, with 10 bases lying between them. Looked up from germline, CDR1 is SNHLY and CDR2 is FYNNEI. CDR3 length: 13 amino acids. CDR3 DNA: TGTGCCAGCAATAAAGACTTCTCCTACGAGCAGTACTTC. Protein sequence: CASNKDFSYEQYF.

The V call is TRBV24-1, the J call TRBJ1-2; no definite D call. V was clipped by 0 bases and J by 3 bases, with 7 bases between them. Germline V gene data show CDR1 as KGHDR and CDR2 as SFDVKD. The CDR3 runs 14 residues. The CDR3 loop is CATSDLNYDYGYTF. The CDR3 nucleotides are TGTGCCACCAGTGATTTGAACTATGACTATGGCTACACCTTC.

The V call is TRBV6-5, the J call TRBJ1-2, with a possible D match to TRBD1 (6 bases). Germline V gives CDR1 MNHEY, CDR2 SVGAGI. There are 15 residues in the CDR3. V was cut by 5 bases and J by 4 bases, with 17 bases left in between. The CDR3 protein is CASSRPGTGPYGYTF. DNA of the CDR3: TGTGCCAGCAGTCGTCCGGGCACAGGGCCCTATGGCTACACCTTC.

The V call is TRBV27, the J call TRBJ1-4; 9 bases are a match to TRBD1. V lost 5 bases to trimming and J lost 7 bases; unmatched junction nucleotides: 8. CDR3 length: 15 amino acids. Germline assignment: CDR1 MNHEY and CDR2 SMNVEV (reference sequence). The CDR3 protein is CASSTLDRGGEKLFF. The CDR3 coding sequence is TGTGCCAGCAGTACCTTAGACAGGGGGGGTGAAAAACTGTTTTTT.

The chain carries TRBV6-1 and TRBJ2-2; D is unresolved. Germline V CDR1 and CDR2: MNHNS, SASEGT. V shed 3 bases and J shed 5 bases, with 13 bases lying between them. This CDR3 is built from 15 residues. CDR3 nucleotide sequence: TGTGCCAGCAGTGAGCGGCGATCTGAGACCGGGGAGCTGTTTTTT. Translated: CASSERRSETGELFF.

This rearrangement joins TRBV7-2 to TRBJ2-3, with a possible D match to TRBD2 (5 bases). The CDR3 totals 16 residues. Germline loops: CDR1 SGHTA, CDR2 FQGNSA. V lost 5 bases and J lost 2, with 17 bases in between. In DNA form, the CDR3 reads TGTGCCAGCAGCCCAGGAGGAAGTGGATTCACAGATACGCAGTATTTT. Residues: CASSPGGSGFTDTQYF.

This clone appeared a few times. The chain recombines TRBV6-5 with TRBJ2-7, with D possibly being TRBD1 (5 bases). V lost 2 bases, J lost 5 bases, and 10 bases lay in between. The germline V gene encodes CDR1 MNHEY and CDR2 SVGAGI. This CDR3 comprises 13 residues. CDR3 coding DNA: TGTGCCAGCAGTTACGAGTGGGGCCACGAGCAGTACTTC. It yields the protein CASSYEWGHEQYF.

The chain joins TRBV5-1 to TRBJ2-1; D perhaps matches TRBD1 (5 bases). Germline CDR1 SGHRS, CDR2 YFSETQ. V gave up 0 bases and J gave up 2 bases, with 9 bases separating them. The CDR3 is 15 amino acids. CDR3 sequence (DNA): TGCGCCAGCAGCTTGGAAGGGGTTCCCTACAATGAGCAGTTCTTC. Its protein product is CASSLEGVPYNEQFF.

This chain links TRBV19 with TRBJ2-2, with 9 bases identical to TRBD2. V was pared by 1 base and J by 7 bases, with 10 bases of the junction left unmatched. Germline assignment: CDR1 LNHDA and CDR2 SQIVND (reference sequence). CDR3 size: 17 residues. The CDR3 nucleotides are TGTGCCAGTAGTATAGGTGGTAGCGGGAGTAATATCGGGGAGCTGTTTTTT. It codes for CASSIGGSGSNIGELFF.

V usage is TRBV5-4 and J usage is TRBJ2-7, with D possibly TRBD1 on 7 matching bases. Trimming stripped 4 bases from V and 1 base from J, with 18 bases between. Looked up from germline, CDR1 is SGHNT and CDR2 is YYREEE (reference sequence). The CDR3 loop spans 16 amino acids. The chain's CDR3 is CASSPTGDGRSYEQYF. DNA of the CDR3: TGTGCCAGCAGCCCTACAGGGGACGGGAGATCCTACGAGCAGTACTTC.

This clone has a single count. The rearrangement uses TRBV6-6 and TRBJ2-7, with 11 bases lining up with TRBD1. The CDR3 sequence is 15 residues long. The V and J ends lost 2 bases and 3 bases, in that order; junction bases with no gene match: 3. The germline V gene has CDR1 MNHNY and CDR2 SVGAGI (reference sequence). The CDR3 coding sequence is TGTGCCAGCAGTTACGGGGGGACAGGGGGCTACGAGCAGTACTTC. Encoded protein: CASSYGGTGGYEQYF.